This TCR beta chain was identified during a study of cytomegalovirus exposure and HLA in healthy donors. Turning to the study itself: Of 398 genotyped donors, 70% to 85% clustered with self-reported Caucasian donors. Notes on the study in general: From TCR beta sequences, most subjects' HLA-A and HLA-B alleles were reportedly predicted accurately.

Germline-derived CDR1 and CDR2 are SNHLY and FYNNEI. There are 12 residues in the CDR3. The V segment lost 7 bases and the J segment 2 bases; nucleotides outside the gene matches: 1. Researchers ran the PCR with 60 Vbeta and 13 Jbeta primers. Original handling: Around 10 million shared chains were among approximately 87 million unique TCR beta chains counted in a later analysis. Assay: immunoSEQ multiplex PCR; the TCRdb copy retains only in-frame clones and omits some. From that table come the V and J calls and clone size; the DNA was used to work out D and trimming. The table has more than 80,000 clones, roughly nine tenths seen once; the top ten hold 8% to 10%. As for this clone: Its antigen is not identified.

This receptor was taken from a young man in good health and CMV-seropositive. The specimen was PBMCs. This chain links TRBV2 with TRBJ2-7; TRBD1 agrees at 8 bases. This CDR3 reads CASMDRAYEQYF. Written as DNA, the CDR3 is TGTGCCAGCATGGACAGGGCCTACGAGCAGTACTTC.